The subject of this entry is one TCR beta chain. This sample is drawn from a study of blood T cell repertoires in COVID-19. Study summary: Sites in the United States, Italy and Spain provided acute and convalescent COVID-19 samples.

Sequencing used immunoSEQ multiplex PCR; TCRdb keeps in-frame clones, though not all of them. The sample yields about 240,000 clones, about nine tenths seen once. This clonotype originated in a man aged 55 to 70 who had recovered from COVID-19. Material for sequencing was peripheral blood.

CDR3 protein: CASSLRDTQYF. The CDR3 nucleotides are TGTGCCAGCAGCCTAAGAGATACGCAGTATTTT. The chain recombines TRBV12-3 or TRBV12-4 with TRBJ2-3; D not certain. V was trimmed by 6 bases and J by 5 bases, leaving 6 bases between them. The CDR3 sequence is 11 residues long.